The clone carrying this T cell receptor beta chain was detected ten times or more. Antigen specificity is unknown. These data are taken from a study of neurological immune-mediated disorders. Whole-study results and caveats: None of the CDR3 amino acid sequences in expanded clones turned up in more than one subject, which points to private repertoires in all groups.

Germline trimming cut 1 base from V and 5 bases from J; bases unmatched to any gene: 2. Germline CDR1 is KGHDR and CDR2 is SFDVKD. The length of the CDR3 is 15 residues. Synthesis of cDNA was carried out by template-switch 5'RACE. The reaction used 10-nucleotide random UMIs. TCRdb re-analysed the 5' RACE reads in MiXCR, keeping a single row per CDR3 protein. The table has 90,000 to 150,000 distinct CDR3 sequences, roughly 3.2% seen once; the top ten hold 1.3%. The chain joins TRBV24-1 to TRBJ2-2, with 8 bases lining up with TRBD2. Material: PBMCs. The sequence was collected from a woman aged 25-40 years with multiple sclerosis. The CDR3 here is CATSDFPSGTGELFF. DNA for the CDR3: TGTGCCACCAGTGATTTTCCTAGCGGGACCGGGGAGCTGTTTTTT.